The clone carrying this TCR beta chain has a handful of counts. What it binds is unknown. CDR1 and CDR2 from the germline V gene are SQVTM and ANQGSEA. The CDR3 loop spans 14 amino acids. The ends were cut back, 0 bases at V and 8 bases at J, with 16 bases in the middle. TCR beta libraries were built with iRepertoire HTBI primers and Arm-PCR of CDR3 regions. One entry per CDR3 protein, called by TCRdb with MiXCR from the multiplex PCR reads. Here the sample spans 400,000 to 500,000 distinct CDR3 sequences, approximately 21% being singletons. This sample is drawn from a study of regulatory T cells in long-lasting Graves disease. The study, taken as a whole, reports: Newly diagnosed Graves' patients had higher TCR diversity than persistent ones. Persistent disease samples used TRBV28, TRBJ1-2 and TRBJ2-5 preferentially. Thyroid tissue was not studied; only peripheral blood was.

Time point: persistent/refractory GD, antithyroid drugs over 5 years with positive TRAb. Extracted RNA from PBMCs served as the source of the TCR library. EDTA tubes collected roughly 9 milliliters of peripheral blood. The sequencing used peripheral blood mononuclear cells (PBMCs), collected when the disease was refractory, from a patient treated with antithyroid drugs. The chain links TRBV29-1 to TRBJ1-2; D gene ambiguous. This TCR came from a female donor with Graves disease. CDR3 in DNA: TGCAGCGTTGAAGAAAGCCGGATTCTTGAGGGCTACACCTTC. Its protein product is CSVEESRILEGYTF.